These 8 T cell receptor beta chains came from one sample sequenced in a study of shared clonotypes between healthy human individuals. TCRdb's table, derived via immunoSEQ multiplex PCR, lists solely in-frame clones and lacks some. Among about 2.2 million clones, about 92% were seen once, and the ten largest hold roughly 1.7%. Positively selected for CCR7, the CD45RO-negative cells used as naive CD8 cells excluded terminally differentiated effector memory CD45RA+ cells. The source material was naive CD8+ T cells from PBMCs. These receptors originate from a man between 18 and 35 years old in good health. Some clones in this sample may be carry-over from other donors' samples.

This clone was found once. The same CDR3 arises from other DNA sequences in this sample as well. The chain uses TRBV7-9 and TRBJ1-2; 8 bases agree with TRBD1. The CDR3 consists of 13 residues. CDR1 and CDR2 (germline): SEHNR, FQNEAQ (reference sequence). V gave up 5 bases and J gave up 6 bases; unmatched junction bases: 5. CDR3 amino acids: CASSPGTGHGYTF. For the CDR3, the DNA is TGTGCCAGCAGCCCCGGGACAGGTCATGGCTACACCTTC.

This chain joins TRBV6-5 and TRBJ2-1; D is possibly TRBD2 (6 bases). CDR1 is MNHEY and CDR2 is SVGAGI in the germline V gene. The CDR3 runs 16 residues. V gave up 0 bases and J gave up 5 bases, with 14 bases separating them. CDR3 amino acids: CASSYSWGEADNEQFF. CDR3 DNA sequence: TGTGCCAGCAGTTACTCTTGGGGGGAGGCAGACAATGAGCAGTTCTTC.

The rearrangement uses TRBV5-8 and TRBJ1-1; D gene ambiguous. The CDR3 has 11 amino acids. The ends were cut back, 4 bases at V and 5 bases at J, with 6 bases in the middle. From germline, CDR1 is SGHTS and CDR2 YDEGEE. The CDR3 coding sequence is TGTGCCAGCAGCCCGTGGACTGAAGCTTTCTTT. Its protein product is CASSPWTEAFF.

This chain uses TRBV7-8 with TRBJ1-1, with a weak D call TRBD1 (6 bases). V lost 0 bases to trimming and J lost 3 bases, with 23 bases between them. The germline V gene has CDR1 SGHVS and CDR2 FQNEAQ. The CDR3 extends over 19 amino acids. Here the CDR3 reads CASSLALLLTGHKDTEAFF. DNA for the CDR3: TGTGCCAGCAGCTTAGCTCTGCTCCTCACAGGGCATAAGGACACTGAAGCTTTCTTT.

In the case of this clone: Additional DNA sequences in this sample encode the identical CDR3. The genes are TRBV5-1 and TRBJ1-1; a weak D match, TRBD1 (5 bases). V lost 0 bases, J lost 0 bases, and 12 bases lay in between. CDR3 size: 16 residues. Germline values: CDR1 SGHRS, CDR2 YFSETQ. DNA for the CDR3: TGCGCCAGCAGCTTGGCTGGGGGACTCATGAACACTGAAGCTTTCTTT. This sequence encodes CASSLAGGLMNTEAFF.

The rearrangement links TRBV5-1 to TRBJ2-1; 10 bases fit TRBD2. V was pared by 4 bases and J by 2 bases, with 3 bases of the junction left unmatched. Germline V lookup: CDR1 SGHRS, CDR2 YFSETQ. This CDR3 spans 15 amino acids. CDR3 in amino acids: CASSTTSGPYNEQFF. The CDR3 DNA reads TGCGCCAGCAGCACGACTAGCGGGCCCTACAATGAGCAGTTCTTC.

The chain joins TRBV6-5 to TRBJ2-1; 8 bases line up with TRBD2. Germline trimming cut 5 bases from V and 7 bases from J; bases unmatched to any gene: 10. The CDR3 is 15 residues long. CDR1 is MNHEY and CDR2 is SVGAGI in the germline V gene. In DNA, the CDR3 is TGTGCCAGCAGTCTCCCTTTCGGGGGGGGTAATGAGCAGTTCTTC. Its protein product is CASSLPFGGGNEQFF.

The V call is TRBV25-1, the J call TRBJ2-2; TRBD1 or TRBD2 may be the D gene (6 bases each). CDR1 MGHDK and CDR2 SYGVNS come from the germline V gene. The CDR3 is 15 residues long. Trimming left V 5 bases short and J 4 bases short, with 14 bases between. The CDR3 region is CASSPLGGSTGELFF. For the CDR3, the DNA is TGTGCCAGCAGTCCTTTAGGGGGGAGCACCGGGGAGCTGTTTTTT.